The 7 T cell receptor beta chains below come from one sample, sequenced in a study of cytomegalovirus exposure and HLA in healthy donors (dated by TCRdb to the late 2010s). The library was generated by the immunoSEQ multiplex PCR assay. For the multiplex PCR, a mixture combining 60 forward primers for TCR Vbeta segments and 13 reverse primers for TCR Jbeta segments was used. Drawn from immuneACCESS, this table holds only the in-frame rearrangements with V and J called that TCRdb kept. Clones are partly lost; checked studies trace under half to an unresolved V gene and leave the rest unexplained. The sample contains around 190,000 clones, 79% of them found a single time. The ten largest account for around 4.3% of the sample. Source material: PBMCs. These receptors all stem from a woman aged 25 to 45 in good health and CMV-seropositive.

The chain couples TRBV19 to TRBJ2-1, with 15 bases lining up with TRBD2. The CDR3 length is 19 residues. J lost 2 bases, V lost 10 bases, and 15 bases had no gene match. Per germline, CDR1 LNHDA and CDR2 SQIVND (reference sequence). The chain's CDR3 is CATRDRGLAGGGTYNEQFF. DNA for the CDR3: TGTGCCACCCGGGACAGGGGACTAGCGGGAGGAGGGACCTACAATGAGCAGTTCTTC.

A single count supports this clone. This chain uses TRBV5-1 with TRBJ1-5; no firm D call. The germline gives CDR1 SGHRS, CDR2 YFSETQ. This CDR3 contains 15 residues. Trimming left V 0 bases short and J 5 bases short, with 12 bases between. CDR3 nucleotide sequence: TGCGCCAGCAGCTTGGACGGTATGGAGGATCAGCCCCAGCATTTT. It encodes CASSLDGMEDQPQHF.

The V gene is TRBV6-1, the J gene TRBJ2-1; D gene unclear. Trimming removed 8 bases from V and 10 bases from J, with 9 bases in between. CDR1 MNHNS and CDR2 SASEGT come from the germline V gene. The length of the CDR3 is 10 residues. The CDR3 nucleotides read TGTGCCAGCCAGGTAAACGAGCAGTTCTTC. Its protein product is CASQVNEQFF.

This CDR3 reads CATNRQGARGYTF. In nucleotides, the CDR3 is TGTGCCACCAATAGACAGGGGGCAAGGGGCTACACCTTC. The J gene is TRBJ1-2, the V gene TRBV6-6, with 10 positions matching TRBD1. The CDR3 extends over 13 amino acids. From germline, CDR1 is MNHNY and CDR2 SVGAGI (reference sequence). J lost 8 bases, V lost 10 bases, and 10 bases had no gene match.

V usage is TRBV29-1 and J usage is TRBJ2-7; 9 bases agree with TRBD1. The CDR3 sequence is 14 residues long. Germline values: CDR1 SQVTM, CDR2 ANQGSEA. The V gene end was trimmed by 5 bases and the J gene end by 1 base; junction bases not matched to a gene: 6. CDR3 in amino acids: CSVCRDRASYEQYF. The CDR3 DNA reads TGCAGCGTTTGCCGGGACAGGGCATCCTACGAGCAGTACTTC.

V usage is TRBV9 and J usage is TRBJ1-1, with TRBD1 matching 8 bases. The V and J ends lost 3 bases and 5 bases, in that order; junction bases with no gene match: 3. This CDR3 has 13 residues. Germline CDR1 and CDR2: SGDLS and YYNGEE. The CDR3 nucleotides are TGTGCCAGCAGCGCCAGGGGGCTGACTGAAGCTTTCTTT. It encodes CASSARGLTEAFF.

The sample holds one count of this clone. This chain links TRBV9 with TRBJ2-5, with 12 bases that match TRBD2. This CDR3 comprises 18 residues. The V gene end was trimmed by 0 bases and the J gene end by 2 bases; junction bases not matched to a gene: 8. Germline V gene data show CDR1 as SGDLS and CDR2 as YYNGEE. CDR3 amino acids: CASSVAEGTSGLQETQYF. As DNA, the CDR3 is TGTGCCAGCAGCGTAGCTGAAGGGACTAGCGGGCTGCAAGAGACCCAGTACTTC. The full variable domain, its missing parts supplied by reference TRBV9 and TRBJ2-5, is DSGVTQTPKHLITATGQRVTLRCSPRSGDLSVYWYQQSLDQGLQFLIQYYNGEERAKGNILERFSAQQFPDLHSELNLSSLELGDSALYFCASSVAEGTSGLQETQYFGPGTRLLVL.